This T cell receptor (beta chain) was documented in a study of Graves' ophthalmopathy and Graves' hyperthyroidism. CDR3 regions of TCR beta were amplified from RNA transcripts. The workflow started with a first-round RT-PCR run with HTBI primers and then moved on to a second-round multiplex PCR. TCRdb processed the multiplex PCR reads anew with MiXCR; each CDR3 protein has one entry. The table has over a million distinct CDR3 sequences, approximately 35% seen once. V lost 2 bases to trimming and J lost 6 bases; unmatched junction nucleotides: 14. The CDR3 runs 18 residues. The germline CDR1 and CDR2 sequences are SGHVS and FNYEAQ.

The source of this sequence is an adult man with Graves' hyperthyroidism. Specimen: peripheral blood or thyroid tissue (not recorded which). The chain carries TRBV7-6 and TRBJ1-5; TRBD1 aligns across 9 bases. The CDR3 DNA follows: TGTGCCAGCAGCTTATGGTTTAGGACAGGGGTTTGCATTCAGCCCCAGCATTTT. Amino acid sequence: CASSLWFRTGVCIQPQHF.